This TCR beta chain was documented in a study of blood T cell repertoires in COVID-19. Study-level background: Acute and convalescent COVID-19 samples came from the United States, Italy and Spain. T cells, B-cell-depleted T cells, or PBMCs provided the cDNA or gDNA that served as material.

Per the germline V gene, CDR1 is SEHNR and CDR2 is FQNEAQ (reference sequence). With 5 bases removed from V and 1 base from J, the gap between germline ends came to 18 bases. The CDR3 runs 17 residues. Per the original data handling: Using reference gene primer amplification, nucleated cell counts were estimated. TCRdb's copy holds only in-frame clones and misses some; the assay was immunoSEQ multiplex PCR. The V and J calls and clone size are taken from that table; D and trimming were inferred from the DNA. The sample lists roughly 180,000 clones, about 85% seen once, with 2.9% in the top ten. The genes are TRBV7-9 and TRBJ2-4, with D perhaps TRBD1 (6 bases). Sequences were obtained from peripheral blood. The receptor was isolated from a woman between 25 and 40 years old with active or convalescent COVID-19. The CDR3, as DNA: TGTGCCAGCAGCAACTCCTTAGCGCAGGGGGCCAAAAACATTCAGTACTTC. Its protein is CASSNSLAQGAKNIQYF.